The rows below give T cell receptor beta chains drawn from one sample of a study of cytomegalovirus exposure and HLA in healthy donors. Libraries were prepared by immunoSEQ multiplex PCR; TCRdb keeps only in-frame clonotypes and omits some of them. The data hold about 160,000 clones, with about 65% observed a single time. Material: PBMCs. These receptors originate from a middle-aged man in good health and CMV-seropositive. The CDR3 runs from the conserved cysteine through the conserved F or W. D genes are given only for firm matches. The size of a clone is reported for some rows only, either as once, few or many, or as a class for expanded clones.

size: few; V: TRBV18; J: TRBJ1-5; D: .; CDR3: CASSPDSGSQPQHF; DNA: TGTGCCAGCTCACCTGACAGTGGGTCCCAGCCCCAGCATTTT
size: .; V: TRBV2; J: TRBJ1-2; D: .; CDR3: CASSDGGQKGNYGYTF; DNA: TGTGCCAGCAGTGATGGCGGACAGAAGGGTAACTATGGCTACACCTTC
size: .; V: TRBV6-1; J: TRBJ2-5; D: .; CDR3: CASSDGSGGPGETQYF; DNA: TGTGCCAGCAGTGATGGTTCGGGGGGCCCGGGGGAGACCCAGTACTTC
size: .; V: TRBV6-1; J: TRBJ2-5; D: TRBD2; CDR3: CASSERISGAYQETQYF; DNA: TGTGCCAGCAGTGAACGGATTAGCGGGGCGTACCAAGAGACCCAGTACTTC
size: .; V: TRBV5-4; J: TRBJ1-1; D: .; CDR3: CASSSGLIHSLNTEAFF; DNA: TGTGCCAGCAGCTCGGGACTCATACACTCATTGAACACTGAAGCTTTCTTT
size: .; V: TRBV10-3; J: TRBJ1-2; D: .; CDR3: CAISEEARYGYTF; DNA: TGTGCCATCAGTGAAGAGGCTAGATATGGCTACACCTTC
size: .; V: TRBV4-2; J: TRBJ2-4; D: .; CDR3: CASSQDRTRDTQNF; DNA: TGTGCCAGCAGCCAAGATCGCACTCGGGACACACAAAACTTC
size: .; V: TRBV4-1; J: TRBJ1-6; D: .; CDR3: CASSQDILNSPLHF; DNA: TGCGCCAGCAGCCAAGATATTTTAAATTCACCCCTCCACTTT
size: once; V: TRBV7-2; J: TRBJ2-4; D: .; CDR3: CATALRTAENIQYF; DNA: TGTGCAACCGCCCTAAGGACAGCCGAAAACATTCAGTACTTC
size: .; V: TRBV7-9; J: TRBJ2-3; D: TRBD1; CDR3: CASRPGQGGTDTQYF; DNA: TGTGCCAGCAGACCGGGACAGGGGGGGACAGATACGCAGTATTTT
size: .; V: TRBV11-1; J: TRBJ2-7; D: TRBD2; CDR3: CASSPPGRGEDEQYF; DNA: TGTGCCAGCAGCCCCCCCGGGAGGGGGGAGGACGAGCAGTACTTC
size: .; V: TRBV29-1; J: TRBJ2-1; D: TRBD2; CDR3: CSVRGGRRIYNEQFF; DNA: TGCAGCGTCCGCGGGGGACGTCGGATTTACAATGAGCAGTTCTTC
size: .; V: TRBV6-4; J: TRBJ1-2; D: TRBD1; CDR3: CASSLSGGNGYTF; DNA: TGTGCCAGCAGTCTCTCAGGGGGCAATGGCTACACCTTC
size: once; V: TRBV10-3; J: TRBJ2-1; D: .; CDR3: CAMAPGGNYNEQFF; DNA: TGTGCCATGGCTCCAGGGGGGAATTACAATGAGCAGTTCTTC
size: .; V: TRBV11-3; J: TRBJ1-1; D: .; CDR3: CASSSDYLTEAFF; DNA: TGTGCCAGCAGCTCGGACTACCTCACTGAAGCTTTCTTT
size: once; V: TRBV7-2; J: TRBJ2-7; D: TRBD2; CDR3: CASSSRTSGLYEQYF; DNA: TGTGCCAGCAGCTCCCGGACTAGCGGCCTCTACGAGCAGTACTTC
size: .; V: TRBV11-3; J: TRBJ2-5; D: .; CDR3: CASSPGAGEGETQYF; DNA: TGTGCCAGCAGCCCGGGGGCGGGGGAAGGGGAGACCCAGTACTTC
size: .; V: TRBV29-1; J: TRBJ1-2; D: TRBD1; CDR3: CSVRTGDYGYTF; DNA: TGCAGCGTCCGGACAGGGGACTATGGCTACACCTTC
size: .; V: TRBV5-4; J: TRBJ1-1; D: TRBD1; CDR3: CASSPQGVMNTEAFF; DNA: TGTGCCAGCAGCCCACAGGGGGTTATGAACACTGAAGCTTTCTTT
size: .; V: TRBV18; J: TRBJ1-6; D: .; CDR3: CASSPRGSDSPLHF; DNA: TGTGCCAGCTCACCCCGGGGTTCGGATTCACCCCTCCACTTT
size: .; V: TRBV9; J: TRBJ1-2; D: .; CDR3: CASSPRGGNYGYTF; DNA: TGTGCCAGCAGCCCTCGGGGAGGGAACTATGGCTACACCTTC
size: .; V: TRBV4-2; J: TRBJ2-2; D: .; CDR3: CASSQVAAKNTGELFF; DNA: TGTGCCAGCAGCCAAGTTGCGGCTAAAAACACCGGGGAGCTGTTTTTT
size: .; V: TRBV7-8; J: TRBJ2-7; D: .; CDR3: CASSLPGKVGEQYF; DNA: TGTGCCAGCAGCTTACCGGGAAAGGTCGGCGAGCAGTACTTC